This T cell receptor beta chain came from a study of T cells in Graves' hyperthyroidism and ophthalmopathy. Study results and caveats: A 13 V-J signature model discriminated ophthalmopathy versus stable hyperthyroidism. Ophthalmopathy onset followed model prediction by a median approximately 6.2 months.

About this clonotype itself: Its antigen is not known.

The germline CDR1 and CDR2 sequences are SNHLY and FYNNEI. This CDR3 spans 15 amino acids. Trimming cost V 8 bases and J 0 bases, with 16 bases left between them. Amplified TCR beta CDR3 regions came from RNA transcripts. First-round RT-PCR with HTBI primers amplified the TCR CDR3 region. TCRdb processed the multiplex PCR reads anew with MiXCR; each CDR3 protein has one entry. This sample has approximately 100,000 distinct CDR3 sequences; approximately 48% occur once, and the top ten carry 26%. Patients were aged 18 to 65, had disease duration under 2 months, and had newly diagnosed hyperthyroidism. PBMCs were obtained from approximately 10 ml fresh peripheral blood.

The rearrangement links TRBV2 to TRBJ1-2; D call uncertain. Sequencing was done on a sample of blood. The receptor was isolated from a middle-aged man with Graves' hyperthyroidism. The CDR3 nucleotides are TGTGCCAGCCCTAGGTATGGGGATCCTAACTATGGCTACACCTTC. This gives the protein CASPRYGDPNYGYTF.